Below are 30 T cell receptor beta chains sequenced from a single sample in a study of T-cell reconstitution after alpha-beta-depleted transplantation in children. Molecular barcoding with unique molecular identifiers was used for the TCRbeta library. TCRdb re-analysed the PCR reads in MiXCR, keeping a single row per CDR3 protein. The data show around 600,000 distinct CDR3 sequences, over 15% seen once. Sequenced material: PBMCs from the stem cell graft donor, taken from the stem cell graft. The source of these receptors is a human donor who donated a stem cell graft to a child with acute myeloid leukemia.

The rearrangement uses TRBV5-4 and TRBJ2-5; D call uncertain. The CDR3 contains 11 residues. Trimming left V 4 bases short and J 3 bases short, with 4 bases between. The germline gives CDR1 SGHNT, CDR2 YYREEE (reference sequence). CDR3: CASSGEETQYF. CDR3 DNA sequence: TGTGCCAGCAGCGGGGAAGAGACCCAGTACTTC.

This clonotype was seen more than once but under ten times. The chain employs TRBV13 and TRBJ2-3; D unclear. V was clipped by 2 bases and J by 4 bases, with 4 bases between them. CDR1 is PRHDT, CDR2 FYEKMQ, per germline (reference sequence). The CDR3 has 12 residues. DNA of the CDR3: TGTGCCAGCAGCTTACAGGCAGATACGCAGTATTTT. This gives the protein CASSLQADTQYF.

This clonotype occurred a few times. The V call is TRBV5-1, the J call TRBJ1-3; 9 bases line up with TRBD1. The CDR3 spans 15 residues. Trimming at V came to 1 base and at J to 3 bases, leaving 2 bases not matched to a gene. Germline V lookup: CDR1 SGHRS, CDR2 YFSETQ. For the CDR3, the DNA is TGCGCCAGCAGCTTGACAGGGGGCTTTGGAAACACCATATATTTT. Amino acids: CASSLTGGFGNTIYF. The whole variable domain, remainder taken from reference TRBV5-1 and TRBJ1-3, is KAGVTQTPRYLIKTRGQQVTLSCSPISGHRSVSWYQQTPGQGLQFLFEYFSETQRNKGNFPGRFSGRQFSNSRSEMNVSTLELGDSALYLCASSLTGGFGNTIYFGEGSWLTVV.

Many counts were recorded for this clonotype. This chain links TRBV29-1 with TRBJ2-2; D possibly corresponds to TRBD2 (6 bases). V was trimmed by 6 bases and J by 2 bases, leaving 19 bases between them. Looked up from germline, CDR1 is SQVTM and CDR2 is ANQGSEA. The CDR3 has 16 residues. The CDR3 sequence: CSVVPAGGDNTGELFF. For the CDR3, the DNA is TGCAGCGTGGTACCCGCTGGCGGGGACAACACCGGGGAGCTGTTTTTT.

This clonotype was counted many times. This chain connects TRBV20-1 to TRBJ2-7; D tentatively fits TRBD1 or TRBD2 (5 bases each). This CDR3 comprises 13 residues. Germline-derived CDR1 and CDR2 are DFQATT and SNEGSKA (reference sequence). V was shortened by 4 bases and J by 7 bases, with 17 bases between the two germline ends. The CDR3, as DNA: TGCAGTGCTATTATACCGGGACCGGGAGAGCAGTACGTC. Protein product: CSAIIPGPGEQYV.

V is TRBV3-1 and J is TRBJ1-5, with D possibly matching TRBD1 (5 bases). Trimming removed 5 bases at V and 9 bases at J, with 14 bases between. This CDR3 region has 13 residues. Per germline, CDR1 LGHDT and CDR2 YNNKEL (reference sequence). The CDR3 region has the DNA TGTGCCAGCAGCTTCAGGGATACGGGGCCCCAGCATTTT. Translated, it gives CASSFRDTGPQHF.

The CDR3 region has the DNA TGCGCCAGCAGCTTGGAAGCCAGACTAATCGACTATGGCTACACCTTC. Protein sequence: CASSLEARLIDYGYTF. The chain recombines TRBV5-1 with TRBJ1-2; unclear D gene. CDR3 length: 16 residues. The V and J ends lost 0 bases and 3 bases respectively, with 15 bases between them. Germline assignment: CDR1 SGHRS and CDR2 YFSETQ.

This clonotype appeared a few times. The chain combines TRBV20-1 with TRBJ2-2; TRBD2 aligns across 9 bases. Looked up from germline, CDR1 is DFQATT and CDR2 is SNEGSKA (reference sequence). V trimming: 0 bases; J trimming: 6 bases; junction bases outside the gene matches: 11. The CDR3 spans 17 residues. The CDR3 region has the DNA TGCAGTGCTAGAGATAGAAGGCGGGGGGGTCAGGCCGGGGAGCTGTTTTTT. Amino acid sequence: CSARDRRRGGQAGELFF.

This chain connects TRBV20-1 to TRBJ2-2; 8 bases are a match to TRBD2. Germline V CDR1 and CDR2: DFQATT, SNEGSKA (reference sequence). CDR3 length: 15 amino acids. Trimming took 2 bases from V and 5 from J; bases not matched to a gene: 7. The CDR3 protein is CSARNSGEGTGELFF. The CDR3 bases are TGCAGTGCTAGAAATAGCGGGGAGGGAACCGGGGAGCTGTTTTTT.

In its sample, this clonotype was seen a few times. The genes are TRBV27 and TRBJ2-3, with TRBD2 identical over 7 bases. CDR1 and CDR2 (germline): MNHEY, SMNVEV (reference sequence). This CDR3 is built from 15 residues. V dropped 3 bases and J dropped 4; count of bases not matched to a gene: 7. CDR3 coding DNA: TGTGCCAGCAGTTTGCCCCCGGGAGGCGCAGATACGCAGTATTTT. Its protein is CASSLPPGGADTQYF.

This clonotype has only a few counts. The chain uses TRBV15 and TRBJ1-1, with a tentative D call TRBD1 (6 bases). The CDR3 sequence is 15 residues long. V was trimmed by 3 bases and J by 5 bases, leaving 16 bases between them. Looked up from germline, CDR1 is LNHNV and CDR2 is YYDKDF (reference sequence). CDR3: CATSRSGGARTEAFF. The CDR3 DNA is TGTGCCACCAGCAGGTCCGGGGGGGCGAGGACTGAAGCTTTCTTT.

The chain employs TRBV7-9 and TRBJ2-7; D gene uncertain. The length of the CDR3 is 15 residues. Germline CDR1 is SEHNR and CDR2 is FQNEAQ (reference sequence). V shed 4 bases and J shed 1 base, with 14 bases lying between them. The CDR3 loop reads CASSSVQVGSYEQYF. The CDR3 DNA reads TGTGCCAGCAGCTCCGTGCAGGTGGGATCCTACGAGCAGTACTTC.

This clonotype was observed a few times. The chain couples TRBV27 to TRBJ2-7; TRBD2 aligns across 7 bases. Looked up from germline, CDR1 is MNHEY and CDR2 is SMNVEV (reference sequence). Losses at the gene ends were 6 bases for V and 1 base for J; bases not matched to a gene: 18. The CDR3 has 18 residues. CDR3 sequence: CASRGRLAGPNFSYEQYF. The CDR3 DNA is TGTGCCAGCAGGGGACGACTAGCCGGGCCGAATTTTTCCTACGAGCAGTACTTC.

The chain uses TRBV18 and TRBJ2-2; the D is unclear. CDR3 size: 17 residues. Trimming stripped 1 base from V and 0 bases from J, with 12 bases between. CDR1 is KGHSH and CDR2 is LQKENI in the germline V gene. The CDR3 region has the DNA TGTGCCAGCTCACCACTGGATCCTTTTTCGAACACCGGGGAGCTGTTTTTT. Its protein is CASSPLDPFSNTGELFF.

This clonotype showed up just a few times. The rearrangement links TRBV7-2 to TRBJ2-5; no firm D call. V lost 4 bases and J lost 2, with 8 bases in between. CDR1 and CDR2 (germline): SGHTA, FQGNSA. The CDR3 spans 13 residues. The CDR3 is CASSSTTQETQYF. Here the CDR3 DNA reads TGTGCCAGCAGCTCCACTACACAAGAGACCCAGTACTTC.

With regard to this clonotype: A much larger clone differs from this one at a single base, so this may be a read error. This sequence joins TRBV13 and TRBJ1-1; perhaps TRBD1 as D (5 bases). Trimming removed 11 bases from V and 1 base from J, with 14 bases in between. The CDR3 totals 13 residues. The germline gives CDR1 PRHDT, CDR2 FYEKMQ (reference sequence). CDR3 DNA: TGTGCCCCTTTGCGGGACGGGAACACTGAAGCTTTCTTT. Encoded protein: CAPLRDGNTEAFF.

Comments on this clonotype: This could be a read error, since a much larger clone is one nucleotide away. J is TRBJ1-1 and V is TRBV4-2; the D gene is possibly TRBD1 (5 bases). The CDR3 is 14 amino acids. The germline V gene has CDR1 LGHNA and CDR2 YNFKEQ. Trimming took off 8 bases at V and 3 bases at J, with 16 bases between the two ends. The DNA for the CDR3 is TGTGCCAGCGGCCCCCTGGGGGAGTACACTGAAGCTTTCTTT. Protein product: CASGPLGEYTEAFF.

The chain combines TRBV24-1 with TRBJ1-5, with no clear D. Germline V gene sequence: CDR1 KGHDR, CDR2 SFDVKD. Between the trimmed V and J ends, which lost 4 bases and 5 bases, there was a span of 8 bases. This CDR3 is 13 amino acids long. Here the CDR3 reads CATSDHMDQPQHF. As DNA, the CDR3 is TGTGCCACCAGTGACCACATGGATCAGCCCCAGCATTTT.

V gene TRBV28 combines with J gene TRBJ2-7; D call uncertain. The CDR3 is made up of 15 amino acids. The V and J ends lost 6 bases and 4 bases respectively, with 19 bases between them. The germline V gene has CDR1 MDHEN and CDR2 SYDVKM. The CDR3 loop is CASSPDRWTQYEQYV. DNA of the CDR3: TGTGCCAGCAGCCCCGATAGATGGACCCAATACGAGCAGTACGTC.

This clonotype has at least ten counts. The chain employs TRBV20-1 and TRBJ2-7, with 7 bases aligning to TRBD1. Looked up from germline, CDR1 is DFQATT and CDR2 is SNEGSKA (reference sequence). This CDR3 region has 12 residues. Trimming at V came to 5 bases and at J to 4 bases, leaving 5 bases not matched to a gene. DNA of the CDR3: TGCAGTGCTGGGACAGTTGATTACGAGCAGTACGTC. Its protein product is CSAGTVDYEQYV.

In this sample, this clonotype turned up a few times. The chain employs TRBV5-5 and TRBJ1-5, with 8 bases aligning to TRBD1. The CDR3 totals 15 residues. In germline, CDR1 is SGHKS, CDR2 YYEKEE (reference sequence). The trim removed 4 bases at V and 3 bases at J, leaving 6 bases unmatched. This CDR3 is CASSERDRPNQPQHF. DNA for the CDR3: TGTGCCAGCAGCGAACGGGACAGGCCCAATCAGCCCCAGCATTTT.

The CDR3 bases are TGTGCCAGCACCACCGGGCTAGCAACCGACAGTGAGCAGTTCTTC. This codes for CASTTGLATDSEQFF. The chain joins TRBV7-9 to TRBJ2-1, with D perhaps TRBD1 or TRBD2 (5 bases each). Germline lookup yields CDR1 SEHNR and CDR2 FQNEAQ (reference sequence). There are 15 residues in the CDR3. The V end lost 7 bases, the J end lost 9 bases, and 22 bases lay between the germline ends.

This chain joins TRBV10-2 and TRBJ2-1; D is ambiguous. Germline V gene data show CDR1 as WSHSY and CDR2 as SAAADI. This CDR3 has 14 amino acids. Trimming pared 2 bases from V and 5 bases from J, leaving 10 bases between. The CDR3 DNA reads as TGCGCCAGCAGTGAGGATCACTCACACAATGAGCAGTTCTTC. It encodes CASSEDHSHNEQFF.

The J gene is TRBJ2-7, the V gene TRBV30; a possible D gene is TRBD1 (5 bases). The CDR3 is 12 amino acids. V was clipped by 7 bases and J by 7 bases, with 17 bases between them. CDR1 is GTSNPN, CDR2 SVGIG, per germline (reference sequence). The chain's CDR3 is CAFTTGAREQYF. CDR3 coding DNA: TGTGCCTTTACCACTGGGGCGAGAGAGCAGTACTTC.

This clonotype was found a few times. The V and J genes are TRBV21-1 and TRBJ1-3. TRBV21-1 is labeled a pseudogene. The CDR3 sequence is 15 residues long. CDR3 region: CASSMIRGSGNTIYF. The CDR3 DNA sequence: TGTGCCAGCAGCATGATTAGGGGCTCTGGAAACACCATATATTTT.

The V and J genes are TRBV18 and TRBJ1-4; TRBD1 is a possible D gene (6 bases). Germline V gene data show CDR1 as KGHSH and CDR2 as LQKENI. The CDR3 runs 15 residues. Trimming left V 5 bases short and J 4 bases short, with 14 bases between. The CDR3, as DNA: TGTGCCAGCTCATCGGAGGACAGCAGTAATGAAAAACTGTTTTTT. Its protein product is CASSSEDSSNEKLFF.

The chain has TRBV6-2 or TRBV6-3 and TRBJ2-7, with 8 positions matching TRBD1. Per the germline V gene, CDR1 is MNHEY and CDR2 is SVGEGT. V lost 2 bases to trimming and J lost 2 bases; unmatched junction nucleotides: 2. This CDR3 is built from 14 residues. The CDR3 coding sequence is TGTGCCAGCAGTTACCCGACAGGGGCCTACGAGCAGTACTTC. This encodes CASSYPTGAYEQYF.

This clonotype was picked up many times. The chain links TRBV7-2 to TRBJ2-3; the D is unclear. This CDR3 is 15 amino acids long. Per germline, CDR1 SGHTA and CDR2 FQGNSA. Trimming took 2 bases from V and 1 from J, leaving 10 bases between them. The CDR3 here is CASSLLAVRTDTQYF. The CDR3, as DNA: TGTGCCAGCAGCTTACTTGCGGTGCGCACAGATACGCAGTATTTT.

The chain uses TRBV15 and TRBJ2-1; 9 positions match TRBD2. Per germline, CDR1 LNHNV and CDR2 YYDKDF (reference sequence). CDR3 length equals 18 residues. J gave up 0 bases and V 2 bases, and 8 bases lay outside the gene matches. CDR3 protein: CATSRLAGPLSSYNEQFF. The CDR3 DNA is TGTGCCACCAGCAGACTAGCGGGGCCCCTCAGCTCCTACAATGAGCAGTTCTTC.

To note about this clonotype: Given a much more abundant clone one base away, this may be a read error. The chain recombines TRBV12-3 or TRBV12-4 with TRBJ2-5; unclear D gene. V was shortened by 6 bases and J by 2 bases, with 7 bases between the two germline ends. The CDR3 contains 12 residues. The CDR3 is CASRKQQETQYF. The CDR3 region has the DNA TGTGCCAGCAGAAAGCAGCAAGAGACCCAGTACTTC.